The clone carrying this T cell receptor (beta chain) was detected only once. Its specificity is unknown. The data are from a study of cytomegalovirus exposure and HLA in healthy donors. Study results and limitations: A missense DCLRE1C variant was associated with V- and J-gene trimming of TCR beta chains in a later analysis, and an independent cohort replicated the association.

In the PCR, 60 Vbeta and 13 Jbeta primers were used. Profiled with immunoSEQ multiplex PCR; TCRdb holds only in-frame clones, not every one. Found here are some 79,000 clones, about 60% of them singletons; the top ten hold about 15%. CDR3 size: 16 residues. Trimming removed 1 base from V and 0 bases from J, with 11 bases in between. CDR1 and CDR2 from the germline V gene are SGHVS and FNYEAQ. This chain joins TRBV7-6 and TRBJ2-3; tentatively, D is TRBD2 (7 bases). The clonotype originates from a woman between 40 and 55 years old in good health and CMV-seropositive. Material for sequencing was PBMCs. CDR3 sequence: CASSLGGGTSTDTQYF. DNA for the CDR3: TGTGCCAGCAGCTTAGGGGGGGGCACTAGCACAGATACGCAGTATTTT.